These 31 T cell receptor beta chains were all obtained from the same sample, sequenced in a study of graft-versus-host responses after intestinal transplantation. These receptors' targets are unknown. This table comes from immunoSEQ multiplex PCR, and its TCRdb copy is limited to in-frame clones, with some not included. The table records around 110,000 clones, approximately 94% of them present only once. The sequenced sample was unstimulated CD4+ T cells sorted from spleen or lymph node cells, obtained before transplant. Every receptor here comes from a human donor who was the organ donor for an intestinal transplant.

The chain links TRBV23-1 to TRBJ2-1, with 9 nucleotides matching TRBD2. TRBV23-1 is given ORF status, its function remaining uncertain. The CDR3 has 16 amino acids. The V and J ends lost 4 bases and 4 bases, in that order; junction bases with no gene match: 8. The CDR3 here is CASSPYGTSRYNEQFF. DNA for the CDR3: TGCGCCAGCAGTCCCTACGGGACTAGCAGATACAATGAGCAGTTCTTC.

The rearrangement joins TRBV5-1 to TRBJ2-3, with 7 bases aligning to TRBD1. This CDR3 region has 14 residues. The V and J ends lost 0 bases and 5 bases, in that order; junction bases with no gene match: 3. CDR1 and CDR2 (germline): SGHRS, YFSETQ. The CDR3 region has the DNA TGCGCCAGCAGCTTGGTATACAGGGGAGATACGCAGTATTTT. Translated, it gives CASSLVYRGDTQYF.

The rearrangement joins TRBV18 to TRBJ2-7; 12 bases are shared with TRBD2. This CDR3 comprises 15 residues. J gave up 5 bases and V 3 bases, and 5 bases lay outside the gene matches. Germline CDR1 reads KGHSH; CDR2 reads LQKENI. The CDR3 loop reads CASSPLAGGLHEQYF. Here the CDR3 DNA reads TGTGCCAGCTCACCCCTAGCGGGAGGGCTCCACGAGCAGTACTTC.

V and J are TRBV11-2 and TRBJ1-1; D is undetermined. Per germline, CDR1 SGHAT and CDR2 FQNNGV. V was pared by 0 bases and J by 1 base, with 12 bases between. This CDR3 contains 16 residues. Here the CDR3 DNA reads TGTGCCAGCAGCTTAGATTGGGCGGATTGGAACACTGAAGCTTTCTTT. This sequence encodes CASSLDWADWNTEAFF.

In this sample, this clone turned up once. Other DNA sequences in the sample encode the same CDR3. The chain recombines TRBV7-9 with TRBJ1-3; maybe TRBD1 (5 bases). Trimming removed 5 bases from V and 2 bases from J, with 13 bases in between. This CDR3 has 15 amino acids. Germline CDR1 SEHNR, CDR2 FQNEAQ (reference sequence). The CDR3 is CASSRTGRAGNTIYF. The CDR3 DNA sequence: TGTGCCAGCAGCAGGACGGGGCGCGCTGGAAACACCATATATTTT.

The J gene is TRBJ2-7, the V gene TRBV11-2; tentative D call: TRBD2 (6 bases). The ends were cut back, 0 bases at V and 6 bases at J, with 21 bases in the middle. CDR1 and CDR2 (germline): SGHAT, FQNNGV. The CDR3 totals 17 residues. The CDR3 sequence: CASSLDPPGGRPFEQYF. The CDR3 nucleotides read TGTGCCAGCAGCTTAGATCCCCCTGGAGGGAGGCCGTTCGAGCAGTACTTC.

For this clone: Additional DNA sequences in this sample encode the identical CDR3. V gene TRBV5-1 combines with J gene TRBJ1-1; D gene ambiguous. The CDR3 sequence is 13 residues long. CDR1 and CDR2 from the germline V gene are SGHRS and YFSETQ. Trimming took 2 bases from V and 0 from J, leaving 5 bases between them. The CDR3 spells CASSFDLNTEAFF. The CDR3 DNA reads as TGCGCCAGCAGCTTCGACCTGAACACTGAAGCTTTCTTT. Full variable domain (missing parts from reference TRBV5-1 and TRBJ1-1): KAGVTQTPRYLIKTRGQQVTLSCSPISGHRSVSWYQQTPGQGLQFLFEYFSETQRNKGNFPGRFSGRQFSNSRSEMNVSTLELGDSALYLCASSFDLNTEAFFGQGTRLTVV.

J is TRBJ1-3 and V is TRBV4-1; the match to TRBD1 covers 8 bases. The CDR3 totals 17 residues. J lost 0 bases, V lost 2 bases, and 6 bases had no gene match. Looked up from germline, CDR1 is MGHRA and CDR2 is YSYEKL. CDR3 residues: CASSQTGTGFSGNTIYF. CDR3 DNA: TGCGCCAGCAGCCAAACCGGGACAGGCTTCTCTGGAAACACCATATATTTT.

This clone appeared a single time. This chain uses TRBV9 with TRBJ2-3; D not certain. The V gene's germline CDR1 is SGDLS and CDR2 YYNGEE. The CDR3 consists of 13 residues. V shed 0 bases and J shed 6 bases, with 8 bases lying between them. This CDR3 is CASSVAPADTQYF. In DNA, the CDR3 is TGTGCCAGCAGCGTAGCCCCGGCGGATACGCAGTATTTT. The full variable domain, completed using reference TRBV9 and TRBJ2-3, is DSGVTQTPKHLITATGQRVTLRCSPRSGDLSVYWYQQSLDQGLQFLIQYYNGEERAKGNILERFSAQQFPDLHSELNLSSLELGDSALYFCASSVAPADTQYFGPGTRLTVL.

The chain has TRBV6-1 and TRBJ1-2; 7 bases align to TRBD1. This CDR3 has 15 residues. Germline CDR1 and CDR2: MNHNS and SASEGT. Germline trimming cut 4 bases from V and 0 bases from J; bases unmatched to any gene: 5. The CDR3 sequence: CASSGDRVTNYGYTF. CDR3 coding DNA: TGTGCCAGCAGTGGAGACAGGGTGACTAACTATGGCTACACCTTC.

In this sample, this clone turned up a few times. The chain has TRBV7-2 and TRBJ2-2; the D gene is possibly TRBD2 (6 bases). The germline V gene has CDR1 SGHTA and CDR2 FQGNSA. The ends were cut back, 5 bases at V and 0 bases at J, with 13 bases in the middle. The CDR3 is 16 amino acids. CDR3 DNA: TGTGCCAGCAGCCCAAATGGGGGGTCGAACACCGGGGAGCTGTTTTTT. Its translation is CASSPNGGSNTGELFF.

This chain's CDR3 is CASRTTGRTEAFF. CDR3 coding DNA: TGTGCCAGCAGGACGACAGGTAGAACTGAAGCTTTCTTT. The chain combines TRBV6-1 with TRBJ1-1, with D perhaps TRBD1 (6 bases). CDR1 is MNHNS and CDR2 is SASEGT in the germline V gene. V was pared by 6 bases and J by 5 bases, with 13 bases between. The CDR3 consists of 13 residues.

The chain couples TRBV19 to TRBJ1-4; TRBD1 agrees at 7 bases. J lost 0 bases, V lost 4 bases, and 2 bases had no gene match. Germline V gene lookup returns CDR1 LNHDA and CDR2 SQIVND (reference sequence). The CDR3 is 15 residues long. The CDR3 reads CASSRTGATNEKLFF. CDR3 in DNA: TGTGCCAGTAGTAGAACAGGGGCAACTAATGAAAAACTGTTTTTT.

This sequence joins TRBV28 and TRBJ1-3; 7 bases fit TRBD1. CDR3 length equals 17 residues. Germline V lookup: CDR1 MDHEN, CDR2 SYDVKM. With V trimmed by 4 bases and J by 4 bases, 13 bases remained unmatched. This CDR3 reads CASSYIRGQARGNTIYF. For the CDR3, the DNA is TGTGCCAGCAGTTATATAAGAGGACAGGCGCGAGGAAACACCATATATTTT.

This chain joins TRBV6-5 and TRBJ1-5; D remains unclear. CDR3 length: 12 residues. V was clipped by 4 bases and J by 10 bases, with 11 bases between them. Germline lookup yields CDR1 MNHEY and CDR2 SVGAGI. CDR3 sequence reads: CASSSDREPQHF. CDR3 coding DNA: TGTGCCAGCAGTTCTGACCGGGAACCCCAGCATTTT.

The J gene is TRBJ2-1, the V gene TRBV11-2, with D possibly TRBD1 on 5 matching bases. The CDR3 spans 14 residues. Germline CDR1 SGHAT, CDR2 FQNNGV. Trimming removed 0 bases at V and 4 bases at J, with 7 bases between. In DNA, the CDR3 is TGTGCCAGCAGCTTAGACAGGGTATACAATGAGCAGTTCTTC. Its translation is CASSLDRVYNEQFF.

This clone has only one observation. The V call is TRBV7-9, the J call TRBJ2-2; possible D gene TRBD2, 5 bases. V lost 5 bases to trimming and J lost 0 bases, with 19 bases between them. The CDR3 covers 18 residues. Germline V lookup: CDR1 SEHNR, CDR2 FQNEAQ (reference sequence). For the CDR3, the DNA is TGTGCCAGCAGCCCCCCCCGGATTTGGGGAGCGAACACCGGGGAGCTGTTTTTT. This codes for CASSPPRIWGANTGELFF. The variable domain in full, with the rest retrieved from reference TRBV7-9 and TRBJ2-2, is DTGVSQNPRHKITKRGQNVTFRCDPISEHNRLYWYRQTLGQGPEFLTYFQNEAQLEKSRLLSDRFSAERPKGSFSTLEIQRTEQGDSAMYLCASSPPRIWGANTGELFFGEGSRLTVL.

Here the CDR3 DNA reads TGTGCCAGCAAGCAAGACAGTGGCACCTCTTATGGCTACACCTTC. Translation: CASKQDSGTSYGYTF. The V gene is TRBV6-5, the J gene TRBJ1-2, with D perhaps TRBD1 (5 bases). Germline lookup yields CDR1 MNHEY and CDR2 SVGAGI. CDR3 length: 15 residues. Trimming shortened V by 7 bases and J by 5 bases, and 20 bases separated the two germline ends.

This clone was detected only once. The J gene is TRBJ2-2, the V gene TRBV18; D possibly corresponds to TRBD2 (5 bases). Germline V CDR1 and CDR2: KGHSH, LQKENI. This CDR3 comprises 16 residues. V shed 5 bases and J shed 6 bases, with 19 bases lying between them. CDR3: CASSTSGKGVAGELFF. CDR3 nucleotide sequence: TGTGCCAGCTCAACCTCCGGAAAGGGAGTTGCCGGGGAGCTGTTTTTT.

The rearrangement joins TRBV5-5 to TRBJ2-5; 9 nucleotides agree with TRBD1. Germline V CDR1 and CDR2: SGHKS, YYEKEE (reference sequence). V lost 4 bases and J lost 3; bases outside the gene matches: 1. This CDR3 contains 13 residues. This chain's CDR3 is CASSRDREETQYF. In DNA, the CDR3 is TGTGCCAGCAGCCGGGACAGGGAAGAGACCCAGTACTTC.

J is TRBJ2-5 and V is TRBV7-2; the D call may be TRBD1 or TRBD2 (5 bases each). Germline lookup yields CDR1 SGHTA and CDR2 FQGNSA. The CDR3 has 16 residues. Trimming took 1 base from V and 7 from J, leaving 19 bases between them. The CDR3, as DNA: TGTGCCAGCAGCTTAGACCTTTTTTGGGGACGGGGGACCCAGTACTTC. Amino acids: CASSLDLFWGRGTQYF.

This chain links TRBV7-2 with TRBJ2-7, with 10 bases lining up with TRBD2. V was clipped by 5 bases and J by 4 bases; unmatched bases: 8. In germline, CDR1 is SGHTA, CDR2 FQGNSA. The CDR3 spans 15 residues. The CDR3 reads CASSPQPGLAYEQYF. The DNA for the CDR3 is TGTGCCAGCAGCCCTCAACCGGGACTAGCGTACGAGCAGTACTTC.

The gene calls are TRBV6-5 and TRBJ2-7; 8 nucleotides align to TRBD1. CDR3 length: 14 amino acids. Trimming cost V 5 bases and J 7 bases; bases outside gene matches: 10. Germline V gene data show CDR1 as MNHEY and CDR2 as SVGAGI. The CDR3 nucleotides are TGTGCCAGCAGTCTTTACGGACAGGGTGGGGAGCAGTACTTC. Its translation: CASSLYGQGGEQYF.

The V and J genes are TRBV7-2 and TRBJ2-7, with TRBD2 matching over 12 bases. Germline V gene lookup returns CDR1 SGHTA and CDR2 FQGNSA. Germline trimming cut 1 base from V and 7 bases from J; bases unmatched to any gene: 5. The CDR3 is 15 amino acids. In DNA form, the CDR3 reads TGTGCCAGCAGCTTAGGACTAGCGGGAGTAAGGGAGCAGTACTTC. Translated, it gives CASSLGLAGVREQYF.

The chain couples TRBV18 to TRBJ2-5, with D tentatively TRBD2 (5 bases). The germline V and J ends were trimmed by 3 bases and 5 bases, with 7 bases remaining between them. This CDR3 region has 12 residues. Germline CDR1 KGHSH, CDR2 LQKENI. This chain's CDR3 is CASSPRGETQYF. CDR3 bases: TGTGCCAGCTCACCCCGAGGGGAGACCCAGTACTTC.

The V and J genes are TRBV29-1 and TRBJ2-1; D possibly corresponds to TRBD2 (5 bases). CDR3 length equals 14 residues. V lost 4 bases and J lost 1, with 11 bases in between. Germline assignment: CDR1 SQVTM and CDR2 ANQGSEA. CDR3 sequence: CSVVPRTSYNEQFF. Here the CDR3 DNA reads TGCAGCGTTGTGCCCCGGACTTCCTACAATGAGCAGTTCTTC.

The chain couples TRBV9 to TRBJ2-2; 8 bases match TRBD2. This CDR3 region has 17 residues. Germline-derived CDR1 and CDR2 are SGDLS and YYNGEE. Trimming at V came to 0 bases and at J to 7 bases, leaving 11 bases not matched to a gene. The CDR3 spells CASSVASGRAGNGELFF. In nucleotides, the CDR3 is TGTGCCAGCAGCGTAGCTTCCGGGAGGGCCGGGAACGGGGAGCTGTTTTTT.

This rearrangement joins TRBV9 to TRBJ2-3, with TRBD2 matching over 11 bases. This CDR3 is 16 amino acids long. Germline assignment: CDR1 SGDLS and CDR2 YYNGEE. The V and J ends lost 3 bases and 0 bases, in that order; junction bases with no gene match: 3. Written as DNA, the CDR3 is TGTGCCAGCAGCGCGGGACTAGCGGCTAGCACAGATACGCAGTATTTT. This translates into CASSAGLAASTDTQYF.

In this sample, this clone turned up a few times. The chain is built from TRBV28 and TRBJ1-2, with 7 positions matching TRBD1. The CDR3 spans 15 residues. Germline CDR1 is MDHEN and CDR2 is SYDVKM. V was clipped by 4 bases and J by 2 bases; unmatched bases: 7. The CDR3 DNA follows: TGTGCCAGCAGTTCCCCCCCGGGACAGAACTATGGCTACACCTTC. As protein: CASSSPPGQNYGYTF.

The chain carries TRBV28 and TRBJ1-1; D possibly corresponds to TRBD1 (5 bases). Germline assignment: CDR1 MDHEN and CDR2 SYDVKM. CDR3 length: 15 residues. Trimming pared 4 bases from V and 0 bases from J, leaving 12 bases between. The CDR3 protein is CASSSGTTVNTEAFF. In DNA form, the CDR3 reads TGTGCCAGCAGTTCCGGAACGACAGTGAACACTGAAGCTTTCTTT.

The chain links TRBV29-1 to TRBJ1-2; a weak D match, TRBD1 (5 bases). V was trimmed by 2 bases and J by 7 bases, leaving 14 bases between them. Germline V lookup: CDR1 SQVTM, CDR2 ANQGSEA. The CDR3 runs 13 residues. The CDR3 DNA follows: TGCAGCGTTGAACAGGGAATAATTAGTGGCTACACCTTC. This encodes CSVEQGIISGYTF.